This T cell receptor (beta chain) emerged from a study of beta chain features in type 1 diabetes (dated by TCRdb to 2017 to 2018). Background on the whole study: Mean age, gender distribution, total cell number and subset yield did not differ between patients and healthy donors. Across all samples, almost 110 million sorted cells were examined, and cell number per subset correlated strongly with RNA yield. In the study, recently diagnosed type 1 diabetes patients and matched healthy donors were compared on the TCRB repertoires of their sorted circulating CD4+ T cell subsets. Regulatory and stem cell-like memory subsets were obtained from only 8 patients and about eight healthy donors, while naive and central memory subsets were obtained from all 30 or so donors.

Broader findings and caveats from the paper: Shorter templates might be favored by PCR, yet because patient and control samples were amplified and corrected together, any such skew would affect both groups equally. Only small numbers of individuals were included in the HLA sub-analyses, which left unresolved whether HLA type had any influence on TCRB rearrangement. Naive, central memory and regulatory TCRB repertoires appeared to be more alike among patients than among healthy donors. Fewer insertions and more nucleotide deletions at VDJ recombination sites were observed in patients with type 1 diabetes, implying thymic rearrangement abnormalities. In all four CD4+ subsets, TCRB CDR3 length was moderately but significantly shorter in type 1 diabetes patients. Because cDNA was sequenced instead of genomic DNA, highly expressing activated cells could be over-represented, though the groups showed no difference in activation or CD3 levels.

The entire amount of isolated RNA was reverse transcribed using the High Capacity cDNA Reverse Transcription Kit, so the sequenced TCRB transcripts were expressed ones. Naive, central memory and regulatory T cell samples underwent deep immunoSEQ sequencing, averaging approximately 3.3 million total reads per sample. After sorted cells were lysed in RLT buffer, RNA was extracted with DNase-treated RNeasy Micro or Mini kits, with the choice depending on cell number. To prevent cross-contamination, each cell subset was processed individually, whereas patient and healthy donor samples were processed jointly. Using the immunoSEQ multiplex PCR, TCRB sequences were amplified from cDNA into 87-bp fragments spanning the CDR3 region. Sequencing of the amplicons was done on the Illumina HiSeq platform. Turning to the authors' computational methods: Synthetic template baselines were used to correct PCR bias computationally, reads within Hamming distance 2 were collapsed together, and singletons that could not be merged were discarded. Reads were aligned to IMGT to assign V, D and J genes, CDR3 length, and insertions or deletions at six rearrangement sites. Within each subset, clonotype counts were normalized to the number of sorted cells before true diversity and Gini coefficients were calculated with the tcR R package. The overlap coefficient, calculated on TCRB nucleotide sequences, was used to quantify repertoire sharing. Out-of-frame TCRB sequences from naive cells were analyzed as a proxy for the pre-selection repertoire. Sourced from immuneACCESS, this table was stored by TCRdb with only in-frame sequences that have V and J called. A share of the clones is absent; for the studies checked, an unresolved V gene accounts for under half, and the remainder has no known explanation. V and J calls and clone size are given by that table; D and trimming were obtained from the DNA. The sample includes nearly 250,000 clones, with 13% to 15% observed a single time. The top ten clonotypes cover more than 0.02% of the sample.

This clone was recorded a few times. This receptor's antigen is unknown. No per-base quality is available; no much larger clone lies one base away. A single peripheral blood draw of 95 to 150 mL on average was collected from each donor into heparinised tubes. A BD FACSAria II was used to sort naive, central memory, regulatory and stem cell-like memory CD4+ T cells with a panel that included CD45RO, CCR7, CD25, CD127, CD95 and CD27. All sorted populations exceeded 98% purity. PBMCs were isolated right away by Lymphoprep density gradient centrifugation and were stained directly, without culture. So that batch effects would be minimized, each experiment stained and sorted samples in pairs, pairing one healthy donor with one patient. The germline V gene yields SGHRS for CDR1 and YFSETQ for CDR2. The CDR3 starts with the cysteine, ends with the phenylalanine, and has 17 residues. Left in the record is the CDR3 DNA by itself, 51 bases read in frame from the first base. V sheds 7 bases and J sheds 9 bases, leaving 31 bases between their ends.

This receptor was taken from a woman between 35 and 50 years old in good health. Sequences were obtained from naive CD4+ T cells from blood. The cell subset or site label, as the study defines it: true naive CD4+ T cells. The chain links TRBV5-1 with TRBJ2-5, with TRBD1 perhaps the D gene, on 7 matching bases. CDR3 loop: CASRGQGEFWAADPQYF. The bases read TGCGCCAGCCGGGGGCAGGGGGAGTTTTGGGCCGCGGATCCCCAGTACTTC.